A single sample is the source of the 7 T cell receptor beta chains below, sequenced in a study of CD8+CD57+ T cells in acquired aplastic anemia. Researchers used genomic DNA as the template to profile TCR beta VDJ and CDR3. Each CDR3 protein is one row after TCRdb ran MiXCR on the reads. Here the sample spans some 120,000 distinct CDR3 sequences, 48% being singletons. Material for sequencing was sorted CD4+, CD8+, or CD8+CD57+ T cells (not recorded which) from PBMCs. The source is a human donor in good health, serving as a control.

This clonotype was counted ten times or more. CDR3 sequence: CASSLSWGAVTEAFF. Written as DNA, the CDR3 is TGTGCCAGCAGCTTAAGTTGGGGGGCCGTCACTGAAGCTTTCTTT. J is TRBJ1-1 and V is TRBV7-8, with D perhaps TRBD1 (6 bases). This CDR3 contains 15 residues. The germline gives CDR1 SGHVS, CDR2 FQNEAQ. Trimming left V 2 bases short and J 4 bases short, with 14 bases between.

By its share, this clonotype is medium-sized (0.01 to 0.1%). The CDR3 DNA reads TGTGCCAGCAGCCGGGACTACACAGATACGCAGTATTTT. It is translated as CASSRDYTDTQYF. This chain connects TRBV7-2 to TRBJ2-3; TRBD2 matches at 7 bases. Germline assignment: CDR1 SGHTA and CDR2 FQGNSA. The CDR3 spans 13 residues. After removal of 5 bases from V and 2 bases from J, the junction contained 1 base not matched to a gene.

This chain joins TRBV15 and TRBJ2-7, with 9 nucleotides matching TRBD1. The germline V gene encodes CDR1 LNHNV and CDR2 YYDKDF (reference sequence). CDR3 size: 13 residues. J lost 4 bases, V lost 3 bases, and 1 base had no gene match. Here the CDR3 reads CATSSGQGYEQYF. CDR3 nucleotide sequence: TGTGCCACCAGCAGTGGACAGGGGTACGAGCAGTACTTC.

This clonotype occurred many times. The chain uses TRBV20-1 and TRBJ2-7; 10 nucleotides align to TRBD2. V gave up 3 bases and J gave up 3 bases; unmatched junction bases: 2. CDR1 is DFQATT and CDR2 is SNEGSKA in the germline V gene (reference sequence). The CDR3 covers 13 residues. This chain's CDR3 is CSASGTSVYEQYF. In DNA, the CDR3 is TGCAGTGCTAGCGGGACTAGCGTCTACGAGCAGTACTTC.

This clonotype has at least ten counts. The chain joins TRBV6-1 to TRBJ2-7; D remains unclear. Per the germline V gene, CDR1 is MNHNS and CDR2 is SASEGT. The CDR3 sequence is 15 residues long. V gave up 6 bases and J gave up 3 bases, with 18 bases separating them. Here the CDR3 reads CASRPILYDFYEQYF. The DNA for the CDR3 is TGTGCCAGCAGGCCAATCTTGTACGATTTCTACGAGCAGTACTTC.

This chain connects TRBV7-3 to TRBJ2-7, with a weak D call TRBD2 (7 bases). Germline-derived CDR1 and CDR2 are SGHTA and FQGTGA. The CDR3 runs 13 residues. CDR3 nucleotides: TGTGCCAGCAGCTTATCACCTTACCCGGGGGGCCACGTC. This gives the protein CASSLSPYPGGHV.

The chain links TRBV11-1 to TRBJ1-4; 7 bases are shared with TRBD1. Germline V gene data show CDR1 as SGHAT and CDR2 as FQDESV (reference sequence). After removal of 6 bases from V and 0 bases from J, the junction contained 7 bases not matched to a gene. The CDR3 spans 16 residues. The chain's CDR3 is CASRPGQIATNEKLFF. CDR3 sequence (DNA): TGTGCCAGCAGACCGGGACAGATTGCAACTAATGAAAAACTGTTTTTT.